The TCR beta chain described here comes from a study of T cells in Graves' hyperthyroidism and ophthalmopathy. Whole-study context: Peripheral blood was acquired at first diagnosis, ahead of any therapy whatsoever.

This clonotype was detected ten times or more. Germline CDR1 LGHDT, CDR2 YNNKEL (reference sequence). The CDR3 loop spans 17 amino acids. The J segment lost 5 bases and the V segment lost 1 base, leaving 7 bases of the junction unmatched. Among the patients, aged 18 to 65, hyperthyroidism was newly diagnosed and had lasted under 2 months. Reasons for excluding patients were uncontrolled infection, other autoimmune disease, pregnancy or lactation. Each diagnosis was grounded in clinical symptoms, serum thyroxine and TRAb, thyroid ultrasound, and orbital computed tomography. Amplification of TCR beta CDR3 regions was performed using RNA transcripts as template. First-round RT-PCR targeting the TCR CDR3 was performed with the HTBI primer set. TCRdb re-called the multiplex PCR reads with MiXCR, one entry per CDR3 protein. The table shows 140,000 or so distinct CDR3 sequences, with 22% occurring only once.

This TCR derives from a woman in her forties or fifties with Graves' hyperthyroidism that later progressed to Graves' ophthalmopathy. The specimen sequenced was blood. This chain uses TRBV3-1 with TRBJ2-5, with TRBD2 matching over 13 bases. The CDR3 DNA sequence: TGTGCCAGCAGCCAAGGGTCAGGACTAGCGGGAGCTGAGACCCAGTACTTC. Its protein product is CASSQGSGLAGAETQYF.